The 24 T cell receptor beta chains reported below all come from one sample, sequenced in a study of cytomegalovirus exposure and HLA in healthy donors. This PCR relied on a set of 60 Vbeta primers and 13 Jbeta primers. Profiled with immunoSEQ multiplex PCR; TCRdb holds only in-frame clones, not every one. Among about 100,000 clones listed, roughly 76% were seen once. What was sequenced was PBMCs. The receptors derive from a woman in her fifties or sixties in good health and CMV-seropositive.

This sequence joins TRBV9 and TRBJ2-3; the D gene is possibly TRBD2 (6 bases). The CDR3 contains 16 residues. CDR1 SGDLS and CDR2 YYNGEE come from the germline V gene. Trimming shortened V by 0 bases and J by 0 bases, and 11 bases separated the two germline ends. Written as DNA, the CDR3 is TGTGCCAGCAGCGTAGTTAGCGGCACGAGCACAGATACGCAGTATTTT. Translating it yields CASSVVSGTSTDTQYF.

This sequence joins TRBV30 and TRBJ2-3; 7 bases match TRBD2. The CDR3 spans 14 residues. Germline lookup yields CDR1 GTSNPN and CDR2 SVGIG (reference sequence). With V trimmed by 1 base and J by 2 bases, 3 bases remained unmatched. The CDR3 loop is CAWSALAATDTQYF. CDR3 in DNA: TGTGCCTGGAGTGCTCTAGCGGCCACAGATACGCAGTATTTT.

The chain carries TRBV6-6 and TRBJ1-1; 7 bases match TRBD1. The CDR3 has 10 amino acids. V was clipped by 5 bases and J by 11 bases; unmatched bases: 2. Germline-derived CDR1 and CDR2 are MNHNY and SVGAGI (reference sequence). CDR3 loop: CASSKTGAFF. For the CDR3, the DNA is TGTGCCAGCAGTAAGACAGGGGCTTTCTTT.

J is TRBJ2-1 and V is TRBV13, with 7 bases lining up with TRBD2. Germline V gives CDR1 PRHDT, CDR2 FYEKMQ (reference sequence). The CDR3 runs to 17 residues. The V and J ends lost 5 bases and 4 bases, in that order; junction bases with no gene match: 14. CDR3 in amino acids: CASSHGGEPGKYNEQFF. CDR3 sequence (DNA): TGTGCCAGCAGCCATGGGGGGGAGCCGGGAAAGTACAATGAGCAGTTCTTC. The whole variable domain, remainder taken from reference TRBV13 and TRBJ2-1, is AAGVIQSPRHLIKEKRETATLKCYPIPRHDTVYWYQQGPGQDPQFLISFYEKMQSDKGSIPDRFSAQQFSDYHSELNMSSLELGDSALYFCASSHGGEPGKYNEQFFGPGTRLTVL.

The chain joins TRBV11-2 to TRBJ1-1; TRBD1 matches at 10 bases. There are 15 residues in the CDR3. The V gene end was trimmed by 5 bases and the J gene end by 11 bases; junction bases not matched to a gene: 14. Germline V gene data show CDR1 as SGHAT and CDR2 as FQNNGV. DNA for the CDR3: TGTGCCAGCAGCCCGTCGGACAGGGGGAATAAGGAGGCTTTCTTT. It specifies CASSPSDRGNKEAFF.

The chain combines TRBV6-5 with TRBJ1-3; D is ambiguous. V lost 0 bases, J lost 4 bases, and 10 bases lay in between. CDR1 MNHEY and CDR2 SVGAGI come from the germline V gene. This CDR3 is 15 amino acids long. The CDR3 loop is CASSYSTGRGNTIYF. For the CDR3, the DNA is TGTGCCAGCAGTTACTCGACCGGGAGAGGAAACACCATATATTTT.

The rearrangement joins TRBV28 to TRBJ1-1; the match to TRBD1 covers 7 bases. CDR1 is MDHEN, CDR2 SYDVKM, per germline. The CDR3 is made up of 14 amino acids. Trimming at V came to 6 bases and at J to 1 base, leaving 5 bases not matched to a gene. Here the CDR3 DNA reads TGTGCCAGCAGCTCCGGACAGGAGAACACTGAAGCTTTCTTT. Its protein is CASSSGQENTEAFF.

The rearrangement joins TRBV7-9 to TRBJ2-1; 11 bases are shared with TRBD2. Germline V gene sequence: CDR1 SEHNR, CDR2 FQNEAQ (reference sequence). The J segment lost 6 bases and the V segment lost 0 bases, leaving 7 bases of the junction unmatched. CDR3 length: 17 amino acids. The CDR3 coding sequence is TGTGCCAGCAGCTTAGCACTAGCGGGAGCGCGGAGCAATGAGCAGTTCTTC. It translates to CASSLALAGARSNEQFF.

This clone has only one observation. This chain joins TRBV11-2 and TRBJ1-1; possibly TRBD1 for D (5 bases). Germline-derived CDR1 and CDR2 are SGHAT and FQNNGV. The CDR3 runs 14 residues. Trimming cost V 7 bases and J 5 bases, with 17 bases left between them. CDR3 protein: CASKIGGARTEAFF. The CDR3 DNA follows: TGTGCCAGCAAAATCGGGGGAGCACGGACTGAAGCTTTCTTT.

The rearrangement uses TRBV20-1 and TRBJ1-2, with unresolved D. The CDR3 has 11 amino acids. V lost 3 bases and J lost 4, with 6 bases in between. Germline V gives CDR1 DFQATT, CDR2 SNEGSKA (reference sequence). The CDR3, as DNA: TGCAGTGCTAGTAGAGGCTATGGCTACACCTTC. Its translation: CSASRGYGYTF.

This clone was observed a single time. The chain employs TRBV28 and TRBJ1-6, with a tentative D call TRBD1 (5 bases). This CDR3 is built from 14 residues. The germline CDR1 and CDR2 sequences are MDHEN and SYDVKM. The V end was cut by 7 bases, the J end by 7 bases, with 14 bases between. CDR3 region: CASKRQGTNSPLHF. CDR3 nucleotide sequence: TGTGCCAGCAAAAGGCAGGGTACGAATTCACCCCTCCACTTT.

This chain links TRBV2 with TRBJ1-5, with D possibly matching TRBD1 (6 bases). Trimming left V 4 bases short and J 5 bases short, with 9 bases between. The CDR3 has 13 residues. Per germline, CDR1 SNHLY and CDR2 FYNNEI. The DNA for the CDR3 is TGTGCCAGCAGTGGGACAGTCTATCAGCCCCAGCATTTT. This sequence encodes CASSGTVYQPQHF.

This clone showed up just a few times. The chain carries TRBV19 and TRBJ1-5; a possible D gene is TRBD1 (5 bases). With 5 bases removed from V and 7 bases from J, the gap between germline ends came to 12 bases. The CDR3 extends over 13 amino acids. The germline gives CDR1 LNHDA, CDR2 SQIVND (reference sequence). As DNA, the CDR3 is TGTGCCAGTAGTGTCCCGACAGTACAGCCCCAGCATTTT. Its translation: CASSVPTVQPQHF.

The J gene is TRBJ2-7, the V gene TRBV10-3; perhaps TRBD1 as D (6 bases). Germline assignment: CDR1 ENHRY and CDR2 SYGVKD. The CDR3 loop spans 11 amino acids. The V gene lost 8 bases and the J gene lost 2 bases, with 7 bases spanning the gap. CDR3 sequence (DNA): TGTGCCATCGGACAGACCTACGAGCAGTACTTC. Amino acid sequence: CAIGQTYEQYF.

The chain has TRBV6-4 and TRBJ2-2, with 9 positions matching TRBD1. The V gene end was trimmed by 6 bases and the J gene end by 0 bases; junction bases not matched to a gene: 2. The CDR3 totals 15 residues. The germline gives CDR1 MRHNA, CDR2 SNTAGT. CDR3 nucleotide sequence: TGTGCCAGCAGAAGGGACAGGGCGAACACCGGGGAGCTGTTTTTT. Translating it yields CASRRDRANTGELFF.

The chain employs TRBV13 and TRBJ2-7; 12 bases agree with TRBD2. J was trimmed by 4 bases and V by 5 bases; bases with no gene match: 6. From germline, CDR1 is PRHDT and CDR2 FYEKMQ (reference sequence). This CDR3 has 15 residues. The CDR3 region is CASSLAGGGRYEQYF. DNA of the CDR3: TGTGCCAGCAGCCTAGCGGGGGGGGGTCGTTACGAGCAGTACTTC.

The chain couples TRBV12-5 to TRBJ1-1; 7 bases are shared with TRBD1. The V and J ends lost 7 bases and 1 base, in that order; junction bases with no gene match: 6. The CDR3 is made up of 14 amino acids. CDR1 is LGHNT, CDR2 FRNRAP, per germline. The CDR3 loop reads CASVGGTANTEAFF. The CDR3 DNA reads TGTGCTAGTGTAGGAGGGACAGCGAACACTGAAGCTTTCTTT.

The chain has TRBV7-9 and TRBJ2-3; TRBD2 agrees at 7 bases. V shed 6 bases, J shed 1 base, and the junction held 7 bases outside the gene matches. The CDR3 consists of 15 residues. Per germline, CDR1 SEHNR and CDR2 FQNEAQ (reference sequence). CDR3 DNA sequence: TGTGCCAGCAGGACGCGGGAGTGGGGCACAGATACGCAGTATTTT. Its translation is CASRTREWGTDTQYF.

The chain has TRBV19 and TRBJ1-5; perhaps TRBD1 as D (6 bases). V lost 3 bases to trimming and J lost 2 bases, with 11 bases between them. CDR1 and CDR2 from the germline V gene are LNHDA and SQIVND (reference sequence). CDR3 length equals 15 residues. The CDR3 DNA is TGTGCCAGTAGTATTTTAGGGGGGGGCAATCAGCCCCAGCATTTT. It specifies CASSILGGGNQPQHF.

V usage is TRBV6-5 and J usage is TRBJ2-7; D unresolved. Germline CDR1 MNHEY, CDR2 SVGAGI. The CDR3 consists of 13 residues. V lost 4 bases to trimming and J lost 4 bases, with 11 bases between them. The CDR3 loop is CASSSRNRYEQYF. The CDR3 nucleotides are TGTGCCAGCAGTTCCAGGAATCGGTACGAGCAGTACTTC.

CDR3 residues: CASSEVSYGYTF. CDR3 nucleotides: TGTGCCAGCAGTGAAGTATCTTATGGCTACACCTTC. J is TRBJ1-2 and V is TRBV6-1; no firm D call. CDR1 and CDR2 (germline): MNHNS, SASEGT. The CDR3 contains 12 residues. Trimming shortened V by 1 base and J by 5 bases, and 5 bases separated the two germline ends.

About this clone itself: Compared with germline, one end of the junction differs, possibly owing to a read error. J is TRBJ1-2 and V is TRBV6-5; a weak D match, TRBD1 (5 bases). The V gene's germline CDR1 is MNHEY and CDR2 SVGAGI. The CDR3 runs 12 residues. The CDR3 sequence is CASSDSRVGYTF. The CDR3 DNA follows: TGTGCCAGCAGTGACTCCAGGGTCGGCTACACCTTC.

The rearrangement links TRBV5-1 to TRBJ2-1; the match to TRBD2 covers 11 bases. Trimming at V came to 2 bases and at J to 6 bases, leaving 4 bases not matched to a gene. Germline CDR1 reads SGHRS; CDR2 reads YFSETQ. The CDR3 spans 15 residues. Here the CDR3 reads CASSLLSGRVNEQFF. The CDR3, as DNA: TGCGCCAGCAGCTTACTTAGCGGGAGGGTCAATGAGCAGTTCTTC.

The chain employs TRBV19 and TRBJ2-1; 14 nucleotides agree with TRBD2. Trimming cost V 7 bases and J 7 bases; bases outside gene matches: 12. CDR3 size: 17 residues. The V gene's germline CDR1 is LNHDA and CDR2 SQIVND (reference sequence). In DNA form, the CDR3 reads TGTGCCAGTACTCCCTGGGGGACTAGCGGGAGTTGGAATGAGCAGTTCTTC. Protein: CASTPWGTSGSWNEQFF.